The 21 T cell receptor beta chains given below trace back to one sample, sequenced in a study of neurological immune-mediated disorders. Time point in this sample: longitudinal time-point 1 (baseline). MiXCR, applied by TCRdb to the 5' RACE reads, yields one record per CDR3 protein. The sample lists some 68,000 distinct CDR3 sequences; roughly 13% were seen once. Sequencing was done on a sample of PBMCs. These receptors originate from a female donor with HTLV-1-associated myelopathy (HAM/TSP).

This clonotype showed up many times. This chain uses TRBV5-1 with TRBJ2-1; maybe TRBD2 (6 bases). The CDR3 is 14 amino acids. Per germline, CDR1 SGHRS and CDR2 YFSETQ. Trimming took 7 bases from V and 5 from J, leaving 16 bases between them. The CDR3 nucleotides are TGCGCCAGCGGGAGGAGCCCTCCAAACAATGAGCAGTTCTTC. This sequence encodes CASGRSPPNNEQFF.

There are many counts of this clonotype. CDR3 nucleotides: TGTGCCAGCAGTTTGCGGGGAGGATTGGAGACCCAGTACTTC. Amino acid sequence: CASSLRGGLETQYF. The chain carries TRBV28 and TRBJ2-5; D is possibly TRBD2 (6 bases). The germline V gene has CDR1 MDHEN and CDR2 SYDVKM. This CDR3 contains 14 residues. Trimming cost V 3 bases and J 5 bases, with 13 bases left between them.

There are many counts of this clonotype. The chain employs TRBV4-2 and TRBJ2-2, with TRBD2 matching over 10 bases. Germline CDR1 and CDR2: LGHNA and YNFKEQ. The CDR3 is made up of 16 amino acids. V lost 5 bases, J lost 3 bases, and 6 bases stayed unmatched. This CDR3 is CASSGSGGLYTGELFF. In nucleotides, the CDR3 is TGTGCCAGCAGCGGTAGCGGGGGGTTGTACACCGGGGAGCTGTTTTTT.

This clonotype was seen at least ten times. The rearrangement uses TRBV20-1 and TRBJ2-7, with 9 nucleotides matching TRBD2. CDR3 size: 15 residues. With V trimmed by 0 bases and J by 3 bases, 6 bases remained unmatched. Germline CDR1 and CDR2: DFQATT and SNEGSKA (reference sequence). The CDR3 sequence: CSARDSAGGDYEQYF. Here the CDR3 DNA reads TGCAGTGCTAGAGACTCGGCGGGGGGGGACTACGAGCAGTACTTC.

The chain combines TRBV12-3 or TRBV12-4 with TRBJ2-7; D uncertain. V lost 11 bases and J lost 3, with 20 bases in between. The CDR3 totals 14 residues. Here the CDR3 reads CAVQRVGSLYEQYF. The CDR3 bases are TGTGCCGTCCAACGAGTGGGTTCGCTCTACGAGCAGTACTTC.

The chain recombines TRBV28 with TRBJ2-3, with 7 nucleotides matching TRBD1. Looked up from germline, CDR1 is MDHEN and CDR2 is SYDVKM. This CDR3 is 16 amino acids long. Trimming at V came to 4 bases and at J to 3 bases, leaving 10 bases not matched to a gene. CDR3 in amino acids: CASSSGRGQGTDTQYF. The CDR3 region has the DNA TGTGCCAGCAGTTCTGGTAGGGGGCAAGGTACAGATACGCAGTATTTT.

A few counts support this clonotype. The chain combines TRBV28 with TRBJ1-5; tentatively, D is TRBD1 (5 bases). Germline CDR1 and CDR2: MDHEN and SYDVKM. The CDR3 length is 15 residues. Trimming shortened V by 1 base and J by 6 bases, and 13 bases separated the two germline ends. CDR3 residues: CASSLLVGTSQPQHF. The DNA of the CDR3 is TGTGCCAGCAGTTTATTAGTAGGGACCTCTCAGCCCCAGCATTTT.

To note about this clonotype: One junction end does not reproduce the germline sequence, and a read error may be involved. Written as DNA, the CDR3 is TGCGCCAGCGGCCCCCTGGGACAGAGCTACGAGAAGTACTTC. Translation gives CASGPLGQSYEKYF. The chain is built from TRBV4-1 and TRBJ2-7, with 7 bases that match TRBD1. Germline V gives CDR1 MGHRA, CDR2 YSYEKL. The CDR3 sequence is 14 residues long.

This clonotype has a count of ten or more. The CDR3 loop reads CASSYSKDRTAYEQYF. Here the CDR3 DNA reads TGTGCCAGCAGTTACTCGAAGGACAGAACGGCCTACGAGCAGTACTTC. This chain joins TRBV6-2 or TRBV6-3 and TRBJ2-7, with a weak D call TRBD1 (6 bases). The germline gives CDR1 MNHEY, CDR2 SVGEGT. The CDR3 is 16 residues long. V was trimmed by 0 bases and J by 2 bases, leaving 14 bases between them.

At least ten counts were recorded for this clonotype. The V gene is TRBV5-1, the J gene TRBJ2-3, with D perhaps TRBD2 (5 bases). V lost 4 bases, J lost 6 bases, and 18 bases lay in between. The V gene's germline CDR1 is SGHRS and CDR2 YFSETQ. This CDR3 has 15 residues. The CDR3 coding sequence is TGCGCCAGCAGCAGCGCGGGTGGGCCTCGGGATACGCAGTATTTT. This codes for CASSSAGGPRDTQYF.

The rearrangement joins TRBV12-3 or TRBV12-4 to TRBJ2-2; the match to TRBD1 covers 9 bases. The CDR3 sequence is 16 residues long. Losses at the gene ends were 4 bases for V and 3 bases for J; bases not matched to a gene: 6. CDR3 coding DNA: TGTGCCAGCAGTTCTCCCGGGACAGGGTACACCGGGGAGCTGTTTTTT. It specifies CASSSPGTGYTGELFF.

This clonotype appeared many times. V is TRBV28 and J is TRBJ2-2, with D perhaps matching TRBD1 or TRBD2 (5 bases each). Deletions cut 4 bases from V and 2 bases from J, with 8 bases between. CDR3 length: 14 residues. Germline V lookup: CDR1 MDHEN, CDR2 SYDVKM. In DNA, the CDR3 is TGTGCCAGCAGTTGGGGGTCAAACACCGGGGAGCTGTTTTTT. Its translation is CASSWGSNTGELFF.

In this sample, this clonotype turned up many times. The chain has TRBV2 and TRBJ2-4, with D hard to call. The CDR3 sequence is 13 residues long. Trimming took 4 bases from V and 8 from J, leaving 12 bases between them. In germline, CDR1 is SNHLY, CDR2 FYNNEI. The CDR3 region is CASSVVGWYIQYF. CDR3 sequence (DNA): TGTGCCAGCAGTGTTGTGGGATGGTACATTCAGTACTTC.

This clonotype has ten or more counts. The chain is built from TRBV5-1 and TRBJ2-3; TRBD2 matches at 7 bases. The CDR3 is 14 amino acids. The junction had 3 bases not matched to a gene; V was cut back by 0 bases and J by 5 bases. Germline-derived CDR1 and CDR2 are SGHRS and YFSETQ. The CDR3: CASSLDSGGDTQYF. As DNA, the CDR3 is TGCGCCAGCAGCTTGGACTCGGGGGGAGATACGCAGTATTTT.

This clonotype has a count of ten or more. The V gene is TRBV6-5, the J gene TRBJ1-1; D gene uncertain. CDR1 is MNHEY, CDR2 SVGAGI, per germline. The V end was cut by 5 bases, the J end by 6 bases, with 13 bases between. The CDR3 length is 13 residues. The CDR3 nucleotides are TGTGCCAGCAGTCCCGGTCATGGGGCTGAAGCTTTCTTT. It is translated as CASSPGHGAEAFF.

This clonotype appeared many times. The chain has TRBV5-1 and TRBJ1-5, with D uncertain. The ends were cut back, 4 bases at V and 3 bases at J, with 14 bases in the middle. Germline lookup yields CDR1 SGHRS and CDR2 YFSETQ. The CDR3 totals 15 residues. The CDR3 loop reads CASSPDGQFNQPQHF. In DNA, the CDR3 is TGCGCCAGCAGCCCTGACGGTCAGTTCAATCAGCCCCAGCATTTT.

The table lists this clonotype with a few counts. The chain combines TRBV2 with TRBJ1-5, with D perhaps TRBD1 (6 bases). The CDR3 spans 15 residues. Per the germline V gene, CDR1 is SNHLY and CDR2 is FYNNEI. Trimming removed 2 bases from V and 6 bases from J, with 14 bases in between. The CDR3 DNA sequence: TGTGCCAGCAGTGAATGGGGGCAGGGGCGTCAGCCCCAGCATTTT. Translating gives CASSEWGQGRQPQHF.

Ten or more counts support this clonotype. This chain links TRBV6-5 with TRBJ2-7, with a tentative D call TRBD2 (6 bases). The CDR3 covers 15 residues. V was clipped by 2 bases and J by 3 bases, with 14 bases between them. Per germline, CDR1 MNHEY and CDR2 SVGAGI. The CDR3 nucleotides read TGTGCCAGCAGTTACGTTGGAGGGGCGGTCTACGAGCAGTACTTC. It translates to CASSYVGGAVYEQYF.

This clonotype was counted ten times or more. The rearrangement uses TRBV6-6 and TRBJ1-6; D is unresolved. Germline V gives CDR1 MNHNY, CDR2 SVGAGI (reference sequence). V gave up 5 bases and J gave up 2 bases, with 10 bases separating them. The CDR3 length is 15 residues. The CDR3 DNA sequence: TGTGCCAGCAGTCGGCAATCCACCTATAATTCACCCCTCCACTTT. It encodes CASSRQSTYNSPLHF.

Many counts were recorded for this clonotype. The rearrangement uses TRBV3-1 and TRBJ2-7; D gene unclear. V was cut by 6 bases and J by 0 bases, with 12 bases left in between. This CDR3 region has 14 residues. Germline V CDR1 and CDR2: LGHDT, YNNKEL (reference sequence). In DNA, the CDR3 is TGTGCCAGCAGGTCGACGGTCGGCTCCTACGAGCAGTACTTC. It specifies CASRSTVGSYEQYF.

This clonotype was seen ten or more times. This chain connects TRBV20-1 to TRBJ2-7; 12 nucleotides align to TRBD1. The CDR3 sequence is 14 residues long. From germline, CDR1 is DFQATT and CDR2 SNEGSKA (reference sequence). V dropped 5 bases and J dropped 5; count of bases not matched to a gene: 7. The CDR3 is CSASPGQGAHEQYF. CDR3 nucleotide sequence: TGCAGTGCTTCACCGGGACAGGGGGCCCACGAGCAGTACTTC.